The rows below give T cell receptor beta chains drawn from one sample of a study of identifying expanded T cells in peripheral blood. This table comes from immunoSEQ multiplex PCR, and its TCRdb copy is limited to in-frame clones, with some not included. Here the sample spans around 100,000 clones, 75% to 90% being singletons. Sequencing used blood. These receptors were taken from a person aged 18-70 years in good health. The conserved cysteine and the conserved F or W are not part of the CDR3 here. The D gene is left open where the match is weak.

j_call	v_call	d_call	cdr3_aa
TRBJ1-2	TRBV5-1	NA	ASSLASRDGGYT
TRBJ2-3	TRBV5-6	NA	ASSLGRYTDTQY
TRBJ2-3	TRBV11-3	TRBD2	ASSPTSGTTDTQY
TRBJ1-5	TRBV15	TRBD1	ATSQDRGINQPQH
TRBJ1-1	TRBV19	NA	ASSMRDTEAF
TRBJ2-3	TRBV7-8	NA	ASSQRAGSDTQY
TRBJ2-6	TRBV7-8	NA	ASSPSGTSGANVLT
TRBJ2-7	TRBV30	NA	AWSGSTYEQY
TRBJ1-2	TRBV10-3	TRBD1	AISDRDSYGYT
TRBJ2-5	TRBV29-1	NA	SVARNAEETQY
TRBJ2-1	TRBV7-7	TRBD2	ASSLALAGGHNEQF
TRBJ1-2	TRBV30	NA	AWRQWIYGYT
TRBJ1-2	TRBV29-1	TRBD1	SVGQGETSGYT
TRBJ2-5	TRBV4-2	NA	ASSQGGRQETQY
TRBJ2-1	TRBV7-7	NA	ASSPGLVDEQF
TRBJ2-1	TRBV4-2	TRBD2	ASSLILAVYNEQF
TRBJ1-4	TRBV21-1	NA	ASSKGLSGSGEKLF